This T cell receptor beta chain was captured by sequencing in a study of molecular identifiers for immune sequencing clone quantification. Study-level points and caveats: Effector cells had over 98% of their molecules in clones above 20 RNA copies, while naive cells had under 1%.

There are many counts of this clonotype. As yet, its antigen is unknown. TCRdb fed the PCR reads into MiXCR, producing one record per CDR3 protein. Of about 640,000 distinct CDR3 sequences listed, just under 20% are singletons. This clonotype was sampled from a human donor in good health. Some libraries in this study had Jurkat cell RNA spiked in. Sequenced sample: naive CD8+ T cells from blood, with Jurkat cell RNA spiked in. The sample's subset: FACS-sorted CD8+CD4-CCR7+CD45RA+ naive T cells.

CDR3 nucleotide sequence: TGCGCCAGCAGCCAAGTAGCGGGAGGGTTTATGTACGAGCAGTACTTC. It encodes CASSQVAGGFMYEQYF. The chain uses TRBV4-1 and TRBJ2-7; the match to TRBD2 covers 11 bases. V gave up 1 base and J gave up 4 bases; unmatched junction bases: 6. Looked up from germline, CDR1 is MGHRA and CDR2 is YSYEKL. CDR3 size: 16 residues.